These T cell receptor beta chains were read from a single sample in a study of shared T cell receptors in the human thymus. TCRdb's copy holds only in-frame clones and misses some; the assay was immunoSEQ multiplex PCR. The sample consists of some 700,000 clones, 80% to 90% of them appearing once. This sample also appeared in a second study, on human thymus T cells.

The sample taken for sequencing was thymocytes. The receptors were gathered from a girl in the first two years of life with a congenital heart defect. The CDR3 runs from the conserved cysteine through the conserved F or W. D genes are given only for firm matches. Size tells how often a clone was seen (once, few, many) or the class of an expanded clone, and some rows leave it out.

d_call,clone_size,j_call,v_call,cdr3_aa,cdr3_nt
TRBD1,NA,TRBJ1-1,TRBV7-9,CASSSDRADTEAFF,TGTGCCAGCAGCTCGGACAGGGCGGACACTGAAGCTTTCTTT
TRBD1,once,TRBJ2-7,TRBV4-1,CASSQHGQGLQSYEQYF,TGCGCCAGCAGCCAACACGGACAGGGGCTTCAATCCTACGAGCAGTACTTC
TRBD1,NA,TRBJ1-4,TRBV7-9,CASSSYRGTHEKLFF,TGTGCCAGCAGCTCTTACAGGGGTACCCATGAAAAACTGTTTTTT
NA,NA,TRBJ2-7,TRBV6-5,CASRYLLGSMTF,TGTGCCAGCAGATACCTGTTGGGGAGTATGACCTTC
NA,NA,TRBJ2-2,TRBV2,CASNLGRTGTGELFF,TGTGCCAGCAATCTAGGGAGGACGGGGACCGGGGAGCTGTTTTTT
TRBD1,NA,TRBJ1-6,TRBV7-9,CASSRTGTEKNSPLHF,TGTGCCAGCAGCCGTACAGGGACAGAGAAAAATTCACCCCTCCACTTT
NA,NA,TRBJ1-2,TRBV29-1,CSTRPGRAYGYTF,TGCAGCACACGACCCGGGAGAGCCTATGGCTACACCTTC
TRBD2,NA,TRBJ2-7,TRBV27,CASSLSLPTPSGGYEQYF,TGTGCCAGCAGTTTATCGCTCCCGACCCCTAGCGGGGGTTACGAGCAGTACTTC
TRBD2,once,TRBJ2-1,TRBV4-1,CASSQRLAGGSYNEQFF,TGCGCCAGCAGCCAAAGACTAGCGGGGGGTTCCTACAATGAGCAGTTCTTC
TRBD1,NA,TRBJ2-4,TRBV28,CASSQAPRRDRLAKNIQYF,TGTGCCAGCAGCCAGGCCCCCCGCCGGGACAGACTAGCCAAAAACATTCAGTACTTC
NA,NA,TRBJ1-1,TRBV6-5,CASSSQGVTEAFF,TGTGCCAGCAGTTCACAGGGAGTCACTGAAGCTTTCTTT
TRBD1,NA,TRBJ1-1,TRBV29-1,CSVREGATEAFF,TGCAGCGTGAGAGAGGGGGCCACTGAAGCTTTCTTT
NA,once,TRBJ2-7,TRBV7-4,CASSFPPERTWRYEQYF,TGTGCCAGCAGCTTCCCCCCCGAGCGGACCTGGCGATACGAGCAGTACTTC
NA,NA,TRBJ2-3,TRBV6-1,CACTSLGTDTQYF,TGTGCCTGTACTAGCCTAGGCACAGATACGCAGTATTTT
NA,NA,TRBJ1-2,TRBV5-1,CASSPKKDSERSYGYTF,TGCGCCAGCAGCCCAAAGAAAGACAGTGAAAGGAGCTATGGCTACACCTTC
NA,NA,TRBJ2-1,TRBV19,CASSDLPGDSNEQFF,TGTGCCAGTAGTGACCTACCGGGAGACTCCAATGAGCAGTTCTTC
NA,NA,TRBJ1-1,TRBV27,CASSFGGQVTEAFF,TGTGCCAGCAGTTTCGGGGGGCAGGTCACTGAAGCTTTCTTT
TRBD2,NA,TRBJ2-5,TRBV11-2,CASSLVIASGIQETQYF,TGTGCCAGCAGCTTAGTTATCGCTAGCGGAATTCAAGAGACCCAGTACTTC
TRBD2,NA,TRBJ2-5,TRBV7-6,CASSLEGSGGAREETQYF,TGTGCCAGCAGCTTAGAGGGTAGCGGGGGGGCCAGAGAAGAGACCCAGTACTTC
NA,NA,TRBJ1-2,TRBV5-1,CASRRDFYGYTF,TGCGCCAGCAGACGGGACTTCTATGGCTACACCTTC
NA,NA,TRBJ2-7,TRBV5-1,CASSPLREYEQYF,TGCGCCAGCAGCCCCCTCCGGGAGTACGAGCAGTACTTC
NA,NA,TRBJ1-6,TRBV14,CASSRNRSYNSPLHF,TGTGCCAGCAGCCGGAACAGGTCCTATAATTCACCCCTCCACTTT
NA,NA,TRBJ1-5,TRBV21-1,CASSTIDGDRGREPQHF,TGTGCCAGCAGCACAATTGACGGGGACAGGGGGCGGGAGCCCCAGCATTTT
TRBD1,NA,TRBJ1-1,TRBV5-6,CASSPGGGYRGRTEAFF,TGTGCCAGCAGCCCCGGGGGGGGATACAGGGGGCGTACTGAAGCTTTCTTT
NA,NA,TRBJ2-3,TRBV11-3,CASSRRTDPSTDTQYF,TGTGCCAGCAGCCGTCGGACAGACCCTAGCACAGATACGCAGTATTTT
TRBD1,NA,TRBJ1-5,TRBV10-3,CAISGDRVGNQPQHF,TGTGCCATCAGTGGGGACAGGGTTGGCAATCAGCCCCAGCATTTT
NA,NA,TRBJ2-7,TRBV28,CASSLDTQGSYEQYF,TGTGCCAGCAGTTTAGATACGCAGGGCTCCTACGAGCAGTACTTC
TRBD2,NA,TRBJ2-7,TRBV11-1,CASSLGYGLAETYEQYF,TGTGCCAGCAGCTTAGGTTATGGGCTAGCGGAGACCTACGAGCAGTACTTC
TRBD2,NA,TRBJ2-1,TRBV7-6,CASSLRYLGTSGAEDEQFF,TGTGCCAGCAGCTTAAGGTATCTTGGGACTAGCGGGGCCGAGGATGAGCAGTTCTTC
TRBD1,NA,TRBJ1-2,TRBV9,CASSVPDPRTGRIFCGYTF,TGTGCCAGCAGCGTTCCGGACCCAAGGACAGGTAGAATATTCTGTGGCTACACCTTC
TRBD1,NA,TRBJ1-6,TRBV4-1,CASSQDNADRGNSPLHF,TGCGCCAGCAGCCAAGATAATGCGGACAGGGGGAATTCACCCCTCCACTTT
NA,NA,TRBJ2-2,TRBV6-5,CASSLPSGFGAGELFF,TGTGCCAGCAGTTTGCCTTCGGGTTTCGGTGCCGGGGAGCTGTTTTTT
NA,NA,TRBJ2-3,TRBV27,CASSFHRPLTDTQYF,TGTGCCAGCAGTTTCCACAGACCGCTCACAGATACGCAGTATTTT
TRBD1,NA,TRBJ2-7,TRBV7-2,CASSPGGSYEQYF,TGTGCCAGCAGCCCAGGGGGATCCTACGAGCAGTACTTC
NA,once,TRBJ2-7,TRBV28,CASSLLSYEQYF,TGTGCCAGCAGTTTATTATCCTACGAGCAGTACTTC
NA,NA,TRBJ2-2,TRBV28,CASSPIGRRNTGELFF,TGTGCCAGCAGCCCCATTGGCAGGCGCAACACCGGGGAGCTGTTTTTT
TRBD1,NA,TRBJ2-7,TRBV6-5,CASSYRFNRGLYEQYF,TGTGCCAGCAGTTACAGGTTCAACAGGGGGCTTTACGAGCAGTACTTC
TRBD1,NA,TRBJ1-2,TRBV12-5,CASGLVQGTGIPSNYGYTF,TGTGCTAGTGGTTTGGTACAAGGGACAGGGATACCCTCTAACTATGGCTACACCTTC
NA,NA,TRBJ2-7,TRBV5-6,CASSLAGITYEQYF,TGTGCCAGCAGCTTAGCCGGGATAACCTACGAGCAGTACTTC
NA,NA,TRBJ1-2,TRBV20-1,CSPFRDGYTF,TGCAGTCCCTTCAGGGATGGCTACACCTTC
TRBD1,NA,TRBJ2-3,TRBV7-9,CASSLGPGQGGGSTDTQYF,TGTGCCAGCAGCCTGGGACCGGGACAGGGGGGCGGAAGCACAGATACGCAGTATTTT
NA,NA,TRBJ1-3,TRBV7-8,CASSLAPPPRRDRNTIYF,TGTGCCAGCAGCTTAGCCCCCCCTCCCAGGAGGGATAGAAACACCATATATTTT
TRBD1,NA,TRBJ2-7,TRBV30,CAYYPGQGNYEQYF,TGTGCCTATTATCCGGGACAGGGGAACTACGAGCAGTACTTC
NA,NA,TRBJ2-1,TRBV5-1,CASNPYNLLLNEQFF,TGCGCCAGTAACCCATACAACCTACTACTCAATGAGCAGTTCTTC
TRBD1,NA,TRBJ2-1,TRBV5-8,CASSLDTGDHEQFF,TGTGCCAGCAGCTTGGATACAGGGGATCATGAGCAGTTCTTC
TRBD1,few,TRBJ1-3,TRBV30,CAWSEDRADSGNTIYF,TGTGCCTGGAGTGAGGACAGGGCGGACTCTGGAAACACCATATATTTT
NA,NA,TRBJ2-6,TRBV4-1,CASSQRVVAVSGANVLTF,TGCGCCAGCAGCCAACGGGTAGTAGCCGTCTCTGGGGCCAACGTCCTGACTTTC